Below, one T cell receptor beta chain is given with its context. Its specificity is unknown. Germline V gene sequence: CDR1 SGHRS, CDR2 YFSETQ. The CDR3 extends over 14 amino acids. V was trimmed by 4 bases and J by 2 bases, leaving 12 bases between them. Samples were assayed with immunoSEQ v3.0 at survey level. Profiling relied on immunoSEQ multiplex PCR, and the TCRdb table lists in-frame clones only, not all of them. The sample holds about 26,000 clones, around 87% seen once. This entry comes from a study of long-term antiretroviral therapy in people with HIV. The study, taken as a whole, reports: At every time point, clones expanded before ART dominated the repertoire.

The chain employs TRBV5-1 and TRBJ1-1; D is unclear. Source: unsorted PBMCs, taken just over 2.6 years after starting antiretroviral therapy. This clonotype was obtained from a middle-aged man with HIV. The CDR3 nucleotides read TGCGCCAGCAGCATAGACAACGGTAACACTGAAGCTTTCTTT. This gives the protein CASSIDNGNTEAFF.